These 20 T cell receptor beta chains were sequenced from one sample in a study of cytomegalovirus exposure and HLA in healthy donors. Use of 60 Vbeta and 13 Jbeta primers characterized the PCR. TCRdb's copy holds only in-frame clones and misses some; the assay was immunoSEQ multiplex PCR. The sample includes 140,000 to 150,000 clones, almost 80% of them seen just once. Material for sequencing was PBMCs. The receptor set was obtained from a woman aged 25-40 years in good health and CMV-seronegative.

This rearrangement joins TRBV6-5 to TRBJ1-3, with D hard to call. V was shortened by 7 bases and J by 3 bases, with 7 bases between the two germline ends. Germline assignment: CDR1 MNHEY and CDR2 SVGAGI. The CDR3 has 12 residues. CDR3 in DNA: TGTGCCAGCAAGGAGGGTGGAAACACCATATATTTT. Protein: CASKEGGNTIYF.

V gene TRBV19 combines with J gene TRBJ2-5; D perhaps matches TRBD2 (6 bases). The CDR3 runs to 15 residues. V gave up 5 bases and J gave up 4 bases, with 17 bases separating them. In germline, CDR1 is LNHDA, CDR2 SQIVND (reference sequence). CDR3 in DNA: TGTGCCAGTAGTGACGGGGGTTACGATAGAGAGACCCAGTACTTC. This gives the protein CASSDGGYDRETQYF.

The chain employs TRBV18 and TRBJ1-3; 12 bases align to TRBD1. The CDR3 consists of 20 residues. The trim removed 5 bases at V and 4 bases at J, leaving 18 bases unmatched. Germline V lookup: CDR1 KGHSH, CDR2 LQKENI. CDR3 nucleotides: TGTGCCAGCTCATCGATTCCGGGACAGGGGGCCCTCAACTCGGGAAACACCATATATTTT. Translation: CASSSIPGQGALNSGNTIYF.

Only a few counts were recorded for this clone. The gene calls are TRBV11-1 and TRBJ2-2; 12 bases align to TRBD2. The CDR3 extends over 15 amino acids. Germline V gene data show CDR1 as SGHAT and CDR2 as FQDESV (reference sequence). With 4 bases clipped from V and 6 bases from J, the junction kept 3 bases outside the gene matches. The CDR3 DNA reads TGTGCCAGCAGCTCACTAGCGGGGGGTTCCGGGGAGCTGTTTTTT. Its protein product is CASSSLAGGSGELFF.

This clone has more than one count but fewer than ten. DNA for the CDR3: TGCGCCAGCAGCGCAGCCGGGACAGGTATTTACAATGAGCAGTTCTTC. This translates into CASSAAGTGIYNEQFF. V and J are TRBV5-1 and TRBJ2-1; TRBD1 matches 8 bases. The CDR3 sequence is 16 residues long. Germline-derived CDR1 and CDR2 are SGHRS and YFSETQ. The ends lost 4 bases at V and 4 bases at J; junction bases unmatched: 10. The full variable domain, its missing parts supplied by reference TRBV5-1 and TRBJ2-1, is KAGVTQTPRYLIKTRGQQVTLSCSPISGHRSVSWYQQTPGQGLQFLFEYFSETQRNKGNFPGRFSGRQFSNSRSEMNVSTLELGDSALYLCASSAAGTGIYNEQFFGPGTRLTVL.

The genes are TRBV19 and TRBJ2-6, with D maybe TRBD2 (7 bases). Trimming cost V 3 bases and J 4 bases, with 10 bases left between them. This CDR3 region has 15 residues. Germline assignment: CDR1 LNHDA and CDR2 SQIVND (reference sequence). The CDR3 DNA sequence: TGTGCCAGTAGTATTGGGGGGGCGGGGGCCAACGTCCTGACTTTC. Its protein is CASSIGGAGANVLTF.

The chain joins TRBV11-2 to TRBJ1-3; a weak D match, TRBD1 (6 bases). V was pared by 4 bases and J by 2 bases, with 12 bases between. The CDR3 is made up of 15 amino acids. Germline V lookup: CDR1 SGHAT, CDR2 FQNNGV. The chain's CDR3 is CASSWDTGTGNTIYF. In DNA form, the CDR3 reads TGTGCCAGCAGCTGGGACACAGGGACTGGAAACACCATATATTTT.

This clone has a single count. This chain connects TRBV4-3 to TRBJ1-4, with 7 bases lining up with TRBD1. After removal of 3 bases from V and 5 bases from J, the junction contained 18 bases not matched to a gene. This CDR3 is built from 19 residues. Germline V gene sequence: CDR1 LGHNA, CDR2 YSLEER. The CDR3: CASSQTIRITGTVNEKLFF. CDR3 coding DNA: TGCGCCAGCAGCCAGACGATAAGAATAACCGGGACAGTAAATGAAAAACTGTTTTTT.

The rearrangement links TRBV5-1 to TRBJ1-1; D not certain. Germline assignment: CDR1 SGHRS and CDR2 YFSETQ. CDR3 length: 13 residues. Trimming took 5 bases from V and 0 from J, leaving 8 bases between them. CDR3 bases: TGCGCCAGCAGGGGCCAGTTGAACACTGAAGCTTTCTTT. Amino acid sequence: CASRGQLNTEAFF. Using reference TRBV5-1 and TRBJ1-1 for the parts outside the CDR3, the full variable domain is KAGVTQTPRYLIKTRGQQVTLSCSPISGHRSVSWYQQTPGQGLQFLFEYFSETQRNKGNFPGRFSGRQFSNSRSEMNVSTLELGDSALYLCASRGQLNTEAFFGQGTRLTVV.

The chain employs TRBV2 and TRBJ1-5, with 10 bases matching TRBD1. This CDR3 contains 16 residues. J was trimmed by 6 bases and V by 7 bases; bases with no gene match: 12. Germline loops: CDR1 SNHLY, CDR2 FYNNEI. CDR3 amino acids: CASTRVGTGESQPQHF. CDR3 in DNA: TGTGCCAGCACCAGAGTAGGGACAGGGGAGAGTCAGCCCCAGCATTTT.

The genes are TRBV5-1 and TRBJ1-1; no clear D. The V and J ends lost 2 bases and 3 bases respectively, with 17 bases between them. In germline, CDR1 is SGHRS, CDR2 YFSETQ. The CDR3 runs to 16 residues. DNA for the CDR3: TGCGCCAGCAGCTTAACAAACTCTGGAGGTGACACTGAAGCTTTCTTT. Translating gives CASSLTNSGGDTEAFF.

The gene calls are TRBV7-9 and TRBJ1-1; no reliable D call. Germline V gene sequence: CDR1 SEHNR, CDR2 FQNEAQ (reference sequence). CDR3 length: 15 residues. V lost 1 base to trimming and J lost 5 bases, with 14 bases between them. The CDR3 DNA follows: TGTGCCAGCAGCTTAGGTCTCGGGATCGGAACTGAAGCTTTCTTT. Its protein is CASSLGLGIGTEAFF. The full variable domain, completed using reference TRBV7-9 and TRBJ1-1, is DTGVSQNPRHKITKRGQNVTFRCDPISEHNRLYWYRQTLGQGPEFLTYFQNEAQLEKSRLLSDRFSAERPKGSFSTLEIQRTEQGDSAMYLCASSLGLGIGTEAFFGQGTRLTVV.

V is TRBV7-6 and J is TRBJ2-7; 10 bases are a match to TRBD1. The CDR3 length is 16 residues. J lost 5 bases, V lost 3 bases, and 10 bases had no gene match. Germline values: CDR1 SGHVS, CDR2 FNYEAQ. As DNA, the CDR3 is TGTGCCAGCAGCTTTATCGCCGGGACAGGGGATCACGAGCAGTACTTC. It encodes CASSFIAGTGDHEQYF.

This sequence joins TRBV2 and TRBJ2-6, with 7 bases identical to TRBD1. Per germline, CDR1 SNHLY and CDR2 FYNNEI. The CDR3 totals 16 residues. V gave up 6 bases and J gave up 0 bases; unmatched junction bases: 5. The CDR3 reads CASRRQGPSGANVLTF. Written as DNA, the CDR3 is TGTGCCAGCAGGAGACAGGGACCCTCTGGGGCCAACGTCCTGACTTTC.

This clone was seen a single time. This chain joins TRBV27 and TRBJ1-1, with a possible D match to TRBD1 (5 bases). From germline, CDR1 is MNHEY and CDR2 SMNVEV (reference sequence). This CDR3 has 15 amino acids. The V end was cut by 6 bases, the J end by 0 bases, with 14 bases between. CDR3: CASSLLGVLNTEAFF. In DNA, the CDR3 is TGTGCCAGCAGCTTGTTAGGGGTTCTGAACACTGAAGCTTTCTTT.

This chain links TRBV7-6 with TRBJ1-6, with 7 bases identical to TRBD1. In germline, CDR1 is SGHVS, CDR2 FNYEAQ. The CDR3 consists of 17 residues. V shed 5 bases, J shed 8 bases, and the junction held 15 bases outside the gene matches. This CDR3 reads CASSPRTGVTFDSPLHF. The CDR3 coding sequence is TGTGCCAGCAGCCCGCGGACAGGCGTCACCTTTGATTCACCCCTCCACTTT.

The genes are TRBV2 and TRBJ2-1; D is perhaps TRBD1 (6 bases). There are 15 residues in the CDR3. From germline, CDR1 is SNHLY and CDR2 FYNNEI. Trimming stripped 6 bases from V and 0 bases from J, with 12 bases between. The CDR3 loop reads CASSKQGLSYNEQFF. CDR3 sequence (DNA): TGTGCCAGCAGCAAACAGGGCCTCTCCTACAATGAGCAGTTCTTC.

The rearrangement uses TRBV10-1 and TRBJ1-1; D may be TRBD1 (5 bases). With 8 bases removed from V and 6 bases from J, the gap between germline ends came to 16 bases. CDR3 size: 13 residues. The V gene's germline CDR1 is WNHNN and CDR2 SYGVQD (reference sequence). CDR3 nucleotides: TGCGCCAGCGCCCCTAATGAAGGGGCTGAAGCTTTCTTT. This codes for CASAPNEGAEAFF.

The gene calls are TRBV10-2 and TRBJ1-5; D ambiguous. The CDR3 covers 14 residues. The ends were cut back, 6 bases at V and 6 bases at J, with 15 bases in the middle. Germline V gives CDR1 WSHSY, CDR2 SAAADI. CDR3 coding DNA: TGCGCCAGCAGAGAGAACACGGGTACTCAGCCCCAGCATTTT. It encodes CASRENTGTQPQHF.

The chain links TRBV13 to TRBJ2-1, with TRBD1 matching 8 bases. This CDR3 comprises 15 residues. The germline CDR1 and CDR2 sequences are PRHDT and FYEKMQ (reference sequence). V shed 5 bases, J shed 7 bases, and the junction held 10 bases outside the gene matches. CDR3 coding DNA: TGTGCCAGCAGCCCAGCAGGGGGCCGCGGAAATGAGCAGTTCTTC. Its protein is CASSPAGGRGNEQFF.